These 15 T cell receptor beta chains share one sample of origin, sequenced in a study of blood T cell repertoires in COVID-19. Measured with immunoSEQ multiplex PCR; TCRdb has only the in-frame clones, and not every one. The table lists 200,000 to 250,000 clones, approximately 84% of them singletons. Sequencing was performed on PBMCs or T cells enriched from blood (not recorded which). Every receptor here comes from a man in his sixties who had recovered from COVID-19.

The chain employs TRBV5-1 and TRBJ1-3, with 7 bases identical to TRBD1. Trimming cost V 3 bases and J 2 bases; bases outside gene matches: 5. The V gene's germline CDR1 is SGHRS and CDR2 YFSETQ. The CDR3 is made up of 15 amino acids. The CDR3 nucleotides read TGCGCCAGCAGCTGGGGGGACAGCGCTGGAAACACCATATATTTT. The encoded protein is CASSWGDSAGNTIYF. The full variable domain, completed using reference TRBV5-1 and TRBJ1-3, is KAGVTQTPRYLIKTRGQQVTLSCSPISGHRSVSWYQQTPGQGLQFLFEYFSETQRNKGNFPGRFSGRQFSNSRSEMNVSTLELGDSALYLCASSWGDSAGNTIYFGEGSWLTVV.

CDR3 sequence: CASRGQGAANYGYTF. CDR3 nucleotide sequence: TGTGCCAGCAGGGGACAGGGGGCAGCTAACTATGGCTACACCTTC. The chain has TRBV6-5 and TRBJ1-2, with TRBD1 matching over 12 bases. There are 15 residues in the CDR3. Per the germline V gene, CDR1 is MNHEY and CDR2 is SVGAGI. V was clipped by 6 bases and J by 0 bases; unmatched bases: 2.

CDR3 sequence (DNA): TGCGCCAGCAGGACAGGGGCGAACACTGAAGCTTTCTTT. Translated: CASRTGANTEAFF. The chain uses TRBV5-1 and TRBJ1-1; 8 bases line up with TRBD1. V trimming: 5 bases; J trimming: 1 base; junction bases outside the gene matches: 1. The CDR3 totals 13 residues. The germline V gene has CDR1 SGHRS and CDR2 YFSETQ.

The chain uses TRBV5-1 and TRBJ2-5, with 15 bases fitting TRBD2. Germline CDR1 reads SGHRS; CDR2 reads YFSETQ. V trimming: 4 bases; J trimming: 5 bases; junction bases outside the gene matches: 9. There are 17 residues in the CDR3. CDR3 residues: CASSPEPGLAGGETQYF. CDR3 nucleotide sequence: TGCGCCAGCAGCCCTGAACCGGGACTAGCGGGGGGTGAGACCCAGTACTTC.

Note on this clone: The same CDR3 can be traced to other DNA sequences in this sample. This chain connects TRBV5-1 to TRBJ2-1; 11 nucleotides align to TRBD1. Germline CDR1 is SGHRS and CDR2 is YFSETQ. The CDR3 spans 15 residues. The trim removed 3 bases at V and 7 bases at J, leaving 6 bases unmatched. The CDR3 DNA is TGCGCCAGCAGCTCGGGACAGGGGGTTAGGAATGAGCAGTTCTTC. Translating gives CASSSGQGVRNEQFF.

This clone has more than one count but fewer than ten. The chain links TRBV19 to TRBJ2-5, with TRBD1 identical over 9 bases. Germline trimming cut 8 bases from V and 3 bases from J; bases unmatched to any gene: 13. The germline V gene encodes CDR1 LNHDA and CDR2 SQIVND (reference sequence). This CDR3 region has 16 residues. In DNA, the CDR3 is TGTGCCAGTGCCCGCCGGACAGGGGACCTAAAAGAGACCCAGTACTTC. Translation gives CASARRTGDLKETQYF.

This clone occurred once. The V and J genes are TRBV24-1 and TRBJ2-2; 9 bases map to TRBD1. Unmatched junction bases numbered 7, after V lost 6 bases and J lost 6 bases. CDR1 is KGHDR and CDR2 is SFDVKD in the germline V gene. The CDR3 contains 15 residues. The CDR3 region is CATSLGQGIAGELFF. CDR3 in DNA: TGTGCCACCAGTTTAGGACAGGGGATCGCCGGGGAGCTGTTTTTT.

The chain links TRBV4-3 to TRBJ1-5; 12 positions agree with TRBD1. Germline V gene lookup returns CDR1 LGHNA and CDR2 YSLEER. This CDR3 region has 15 residues. V dropped 4 bases and J dropped 6; count of bases not matched to a gene: 4. Here the CDR3 reads CASSPGQGAGQPQHF. CDR3 DNA sequence: TGCGCCAGCAGCCCGGGACAGGGGGCGGGTCAGCCCCAGCATTTT.

V and J are TRBV10-1 and TRBJ2-1; 13 bases are shared with TRBD2. Losses at the gene ends were 3 bases for V and 3 bases for J; bases not matched to a gene: 2. This CDR3 is 16 amino acids long. Germline CDR1 is WNHNN and CDR2 is SYGVQD (reference sequence). The CDR3 sequence is CASSDTSGGVYNEQFF. CDR3 nucleotide sequence: TGCGCCAGCAGTGATACTAGCGGGGGGGTCTACAATGAGCAGTTCTTC.

The chain links TRBV5-6 to TRBJ1-2; D gene ambiguous. Germline V gene data show CDR1 as SGHDT and CDR2 as YYEEEE. Trimming took off 2 bases at V and 6 bases at J, with 17 bases between the two ends. The CDR3 is made up of 15 amino acids. This CDR3 reads CASSFRRYSNNGYTF. The CDR3 nucleotides are TGTGCCAGCAGCTTCCGTCGTTACAGTAATAATGGCTACACCTTC.

This chain joins TRBV7-8 and TRBJ2-6; D ambiguous. In germline, CDR1 is SGHVS, CDR2 FQNEAQ. Trimming pared 5 bases from V and 0 bases from J, leaving 11 bases between. This CDR3 comprises 16 residues. CDR3 coding DNA: TGTGCCAGCAGCCGGTTTGGTAGCTCTGGGGCCAACGTCCTGACTTTC. This sequence encodes CASSRFGSSGANVLTF.

This chain uses TRBV4-2 with TRBJ2-3; 16 nucleotides match TRBD2. CDR1 and CDR2 (germline): LGHNA, YNFKEQ. The junction had 9 bases not matched to a gene; V was cut back by 0 bases and J by 6 bases. The CDR3 extends over 19 amino acids. CDR3: CASSQEGPGLAGGVDTQYF. The CDR3 bases are TGTGCCAGCAGCCAAGAAGGGCCGGGACTAGCGGGGGGGGTGGATACGCAGTATTTT.

The V call is TRBV7-2, the J call TRBJ2-5, with 11 bases matching TRBD2. J was trimmed by 5 bases and V by 5 bases; bases with no gene match: 7. The CDR3 has 15 residues. Per the germline V gene, CDR1 is SGHTA and CDR2 is FQGNSA. The CDR3 sequence: CASSLSGGAVETQYF. CDR3 DNA sequence: TGTGCCAGCAGCCTTAGCGGGGGGGCCGTCGAGACCCAGTACTTC.

This chain connects TRBV6-4 to TRBJ2-1; 8 nucleotides align to TRBD2. V lost 2 bases to trimming and J lost 5 bases; unmatched junction nucleotides: 2. The germline gives CDR1 MRHNA, CDR2 SNTAGT. This CDR3 has 14 amino acids. CDR3 coding DNA: TGTGCCAGCAGTGACGTTAGCGGGAACAATGAGCAGTTCTTC. Translation gives CASSDVSGNNEQFF.

The V call is TRBV29-1, the J call TRBJ1-2; 7 bases are shared with TRBD1. Germline trimming cut 7 bases from V and 2 bases from J; bases unmatched to any gene: 4. The germline V gene encodes CDR1 SQVTM and CDR2 ANQGSEA. CDR3 length: 12 residues. The CDR3 coding sequence is TGCAGCGCCGCGGGACAGAACTATGGCTACACCTTC. Protein sequence: CSAAGQNYGYTF.